These 4 T cell receptor beta chains were all obtained from the same sample, sequenced in a study of T cell responses to AZD1222 COVID-19 vaccine. TCRdb's table, derived via immunoSEQ multiplex PCR, lists solely in-frame clones and lacks some. The table shows about 210,000 clones, with 80% to 95% occurring only once. The sample in question was peripheral blood, obtained on day 0 of AZD1222 vaccination. The receptors stem from an adult in good health.

The V gene is TRBV4-2, the J gene TRBJ1-6, with 7 nucleotides matching TRBD1. CDR1 and CDR2 from the germline V gene are LGHNA and YNFKEQ. CDR3 length: 16 residues. J was trimmed by 3 bases and V by 3 bases; bases with no gene match: 5. In nucleotides, the CDR3 is TGTGCCAGCAGCCAGGCCGGGACAGACTATAATTCACCCCTCCACTTT. This sequence encodes CASSQAGTDYNSPLHF.

The CDR3 loop is CASSEGTGGNQPQHF. The DNA of the CDR3 is TGTGCCAGCAGTGAGGGAACAGGGGGAAATCAGCCCCAGCATTTT. This chain uses TRBV6-1 with TRBJ1-5; 8 positions agree with TRBD1. With V trimmed by 3 bases and J by 4 bases, 5 bases remained unmatched. Germline lookup yields CDR1 MNHNS and CDR2 SASEGT. This CDR3 has 15 residues.

The genes are TRBV6-5 and TRBJ1-5; 9 nucleotides align to TRBD1. J gave up 7 bases and V 1 base, and 2 bases lay outside the gene matches. In germline, CDR1 is MNHEY, CDR2 SVGAGI. The CDR3 extends over 14 amino acids. CDR3 sequence: CASSYFTGGQPQHF. The CDR3 DNA is TGTGCCAGCAGTTACTTTACAGGGGGCCAGCCCCAGCATTTT.

In its sample, this clone was seen a few times. The sample carries other DNA sequences with the same CDR3. The chain combines TRBV18 with TRBJ1-2; D gene uncertain. Per the germline V gene, CDR1 is KGHSH and CDR2 is LQKENI. V dropped 0 bases and J dropped 4 bases, with 9 bases sitting between them. The CDR3 is made up of 14 amino acids. CDR3: CASSPPTESYGYTF. CDR3 DNA: TGTGCCAGCTCACCACCAACAGAGTCCTATGGCTACACCTTC.